These 16 T cell receptor beta chains came from one sample sequenced in a study of T cell changes during pregnancy in multiple sclerosis. Data came from immunoSEQ multiplex PCR; TCRdb stores just in-frame clones and leaves some out. The profile shows roughly 83,000 clones, 91% of them singletons. The sample in question was PBMCs, obtained in the first trimester of pregnancy. The receptors stem from a female donor in good health, serving as a control in a pregnancy study. Some clones in this sample may be carry-over from other donors' samples.

The chain has TRBV5-6 and TRBJ2-7, with D perhaps matching TRBD1 (5 bases). The V end was cut by 4 bases, the J end by 2 bases, with 7 bases between. Germline values: CDR1 SGHDT, CDR2 YYEEEE. CDR3 size: 12 residues. This chain's CDR3 is CASSHRTYEQYF. CDR3 nucleotides: TGTGCCAGCAGCCACAGGACCTACGAGCAGTACTTC.

The chain recombines TRBV19 with TRBJ2-5; 10 bases match TRBD1. J gave up 4 bases and V 4 bases, and 6 bases lay outside the gene matches. This CDR3 is 15 amino acids long. CDR1 and CDR2 (germline): LNHDA, SQIVND (reference sequence). CDR3: CASSRTRDRGETQYF. CDR3 nucleotides: TGTGCCAGTAGTAGGACTAGGGACAGGGGAGAGACCCAGTACTTC.

The chain joins TRBV7-6 to TRBJ2-7; TRBD2 is a possible D gene (6 bases). From germline, CDR1 is SGHVS and CDR2 FNYEAQ. With 5 bases removed from V and 6 bases from J, the gap between germline ends came to 11 bases. CDR3 length: 12 residues. CDR3: CASSNQGGEQYF. DNA for the CDR3: TGTGCCAGCAGCAATCAGGGAGGCGAGCAGTACTTC.

There are many counts of this clone. The chain combines TRBV5-4 with TRBJ2-7, with 10 bases matching TRBD2. Per the germline V gene, CDR1 is SGHNT and CDR2 is YYREEE (reference sequence). Losses at the gene ends were 2 bases for V and 4 bases for J; bases not matched to a gene: 6. The CDR3 is 15 amino acids. The DNA for the CDR3 is TGTGCCAGCAGCTTCGCAGCGGGGGGGCAGTACGAGCAGTACTTC. Protein product: CASSFAAGGQYEQYF.

The V and J genes are TRBV7-8 and TRBJ1-3; TRBD1 matches at 8 bases. Losses at the gene ends were 5 bases for V and 3 bases for J; bases not matched to a gene: 9. Germline CDR1 is SGHVS and CDR2 is FQNEAQ. The CDR3 totals 16 residues. The CDR3 reads CASSPYGQGVGNTIYF. The CDR3 DNA reads TGTGCCAGCAGCCCCTACGGACAGGGAGTTGGAAACACCATATATTTT.

The gene calls are TRBV4-2 and TRBJ2-3; D ambiguous. Trimming pared 0 bases from V and 4 bases from J, leaving 11 bases between. The CDR3 sequence is 15 residues long. Looked up from germline, CDR1 is LGHNA and CDR2 is YNFKEQ. The CDR3: CASSQDRLIADTQYF. CDR3 sequence (DNA): TGTGCCAGCAGCCAAGATCGCCTCATAGCAGATACGCAGTATTTT.

The sample holds many counts of this clone. The chain employs TRBV28 and TRBJ2-3; D might be TRBD1 (6 bases). This CDR3 has 17 amino acids. CDR1 and CDR2 (germline): MDHEN, SYDVKM. The germline V and J ends were trimmed by 3 bases and 3 bases, with 19 bases remaining between them. The CDR3 sequence is CASSFIRSDSLTDTQYF. DNA of the CDR3: TGTGCCAGCAGTTTTATCCGGTCGGACAGCTTAACAGATACGCAGTATTTT.

This clone came up a few times. The chain employs TRBV14 and TRBJ2-1, with 8 nucleotides matching TRBD2. This CDR3 is built from 16 residues. Germline-derived CDR1 and CDR2 are SGHDN and FVKESK. V was clipped by 2 bases and J by 5 bases; unmatched bases: 8. The DNA for the CDR3 is TGTGCCAGCAGCCAATTTCGGGGGGGATTTAACAATGAGCAGTTCTTC. Its translation: CASSQFRGGFNNEQFF. The variable domain in full, with the rest retrieved from reference TRBV14 and TRBJ2-1, is EAGVTQFPSHSVIEKGQTVTLRCDPISGHDNLYWYRRVMGKEIKFLLHFVKESKQDESGMPNNRFLAERTGGTYSTLKVQPAELEDSGVYFCASSQFRGGFNNEQFFGPGTRLTVL.

The J gene is TRBJ1-5, the V gene TRBV4-1; D remains ambiguous. V gave up 0 bases and J gave up 4 bases, with 7 bases separating them. There are 14 residues in the CDR3. CDR1 is MGHRA and CDR2 is YSYEKL in the germline V gene. CDR3 bases: TGCGCCAGCAGCCAAGAGGGAGGGAATCAGCCCCAGCATTTT. Protein sequence: CASSQEGGNQPQHF.

The V gene is TRBV6-4, the J gene TRBJ2-3; a possible D gene is TRBD1 (6 bases). This CDR3 contains 13 residues. Per the germline V gene, CDR1 is MRHNA and CDR2 is SNTAGT. V lost 6 bases and J lost 3, with 10 bases in between. Written as DNA, the CDR3 is TGTGCCAGCAGCCGACAGGTAACAGATACGCAGTATTTT. As protein: CASSRQVTDTQYF.

The chain has TRBV28 and TRBJ2-7; 8 nucleotides match TRBD2. Germline CDR1 reads MDHEN; CDR2 reads SYDVKM. This CDR3 has 19 residues. V lost 5 bases, J lost 7 bases, and 25 bases stayed unmatched. The CDR3 loop reads CASSAYREGLAGGPLEQYF. The CDR3, as DNA: TGTGCCAGCAGTGCCTACAGGGAGGGGTTGGCGGGAGGTCCCTTAGAGCAGTACTTC.

This rearrangement joins TRBV6-1 to TRBJ1-1, with D unclear. The germline V gene encodes CDR1 MNHNS and CDR2 SASEGT. CDR3 length: 13 residues. Trimming took off 1 base at V and 6 bases at J, with 9 bases between the two ends. The CDR3 region has the DNA TGTGCCAGCAGTGAAGAGGGTAGCGCTGAAGCTTTCTTT. It specifies CASSEEGSAEAFF.

The chain employs TRBV2 and TRBJ1-1; perhaps TRBD1 as D (5 bases). The CDR3 sequence is 13 residues long. Germline CDR1 SNHLY, CDR2 FYNNEI. The V end was cut by 6 bases, the J end by 4 bases, with 12 bases between. CDR3 loop: CASSAETVTEAFF. Here the CDR3 DNA reads TGTGCCAGCAGCGCCGAGACAGTCACTGAAGCTTTCTTT.

J is TRBJ2-3 and V is TRBV5-1; TRBD2 agrees at 10 bases. Trimming took 4 bases from V and 1 from J; bases not matched to a gene: 6. Germline CDR1 reads SGHRS; CDR2 reads YFSETQ. CDR3 size: 16 residues. This CDR3 reads CASSPGTSVRTDTQYF. CDR3 DNA sequence: TGCGCCAGCAGCCCGGGGACTAGCGTTCGCACAGATACGCAGTATTTT.

J is TRBJ2-1 and V is TRBV6-5; weak D call: TRBD2 (6 bases). CDR1 and CDR2 (germline): MNHEY, SVGAGI. The length of the CDR3 is 15 residues. Trimming cost V 6 bases and J 1 base, with 13 bases left between them. CDR3 DNA: TGTGCCAGCAGCCCTACTAGCCCTTCCTACAATGAGCAGTTCTTC. Its translation is CASSPTSPSYNEQFF.

V and J are TRBV5-4 and TRBJ2-3; perhaps TRBD2 as D (7 bases). The CDR3 spans 15 residues. Trimming left V 5 bases short and J 4 bases short, with 17 bases between. Per germline, CDR1 SGHNT and CDR2 YYREEE (reference sequence). CDR3 loop: CASSGVGGAADTQYF. The CDR3 DNA follows: TGTGCCAGCAGTGGGGTAGGGGGGGCGGCAGATACGCAGTATTTT.